Following are 15 T cell receptor beta chains from one sample sequenced in a study of blood T cell repertoires in COVID-19. Generated by immunoSEQ multiplex PCR, the TCRdb table keeps only in-frame clones and is missing some. The table includes roughly 68,000 clones, roughly 84% detected once. The sequencing input was peripheral blood. These receptors all stem from a man between 50 and 59 years old with active COVID-19.

This clone was recorded a few times. The chain links TRBV6-5 to TRBJ2-1, with TRBD2 matching over 9 bases. Trimming took 10 bases from V and 7 from J; bases not matched to a gene: 14. Per the germline V gene, CDR1 is MNHEY and CDR2 is SVGAGI. This CDR3 region has 15 residues. This chain's CDR3 is CATRLAEFYRNEQFF. Written as DNA, the CDR3 is TGTGCCACCCGACTAGCGGAGTTTTACAGGAATGAGCAGTTCTTC.

V gene TRBV5-6 combines with J gene TRBJ2-7, with a tentative D call TRBD1 (6 bases). From germline, CDR1 is SGHDT and CDR2 YYEEEE. V was trimmed by 6 bases and J by 2 bases, leaving 15 bases between them. The CDR3 is made up of 14 amino acids. CDR3 region: CASTLDRTTYEQYF. The DNA for the CDR3 is TGTGCCAGCACCTTAGACAGGACAACCTACGAGCAGTACTTC.

The chain combines TRBV2 with TRBJ2-5, with 8 bases fitting TRBD1. Trimming removed 6 bases from V and 1 base from J; junction bases left unmatched: 7. CDR1 is SNHLY, CDR2 FYNNEI, per germline. This CDR3 region has 15 residues. CDR3 nucleotides: TGTGCCAGCAGCGCAGACAGGGGCCCCCAAGAGACCCAGTACTTC. As protein: CASSADRGPQETQYF.

This rearrangement joins TRBV7-8 to TRBJ1-1; D is undetermined. CDR3 length: 15 residues. Germline V gene data show CDR1 as SGHVS and CDR2 as FQNEAQ. Trimming left V 3 bases short and J 5 bases short, with 16 bases between. CDR3 sequence: CASSFPPGSRTEAFF. CDR3 nucleotide sequence: TGTGCCAGCAGCTTCCCTCCCGGGAGTAGGACTGAAGCTTTCTTT.

The chain carries TRBV10-3 and TRBJ2-2; no definite D call. V was shortened by 3 bases and J by 8 bases, with 19 bases between the two germline ends. The CDR3 loop spans 16 amino acids. Germline loops: CDR1 ENHRY, CDR2 SYGVKD. The CDR3 DNA sequence: TGTGCCATCAGTGACCCCCTCAGGCCAGCCCAAGGGGAGCTGTTTTTT. Translating gives CAISDPLRPAQGELFF.

This chain connects TRBV9 to TRBJ1-3; D uncertain. The CDR3 is 14 residues long. The germline V gene has CDR1 SGDLS and CDR2 YYNGEE. V was cut by 3 bases and J by 0 bases, with 7 bases left in between. The CDR3 loop is CASSATLSGNTIYF. The CDR3 DNA reads as TGTGCCAGCAGCGCGACACTCTCTGGAAACACCATATATTTT.

The CDR3 DNA sequence: TGTGCCAGCAGCCTGGGGGGGCCCGAGCAGTTCTTC. Translated, it gives CASSLGGPEQFF. The J gene is TRBJ2-1, the V gene TRBV3-1 (or the pseudogene TRBV3-2), with a tentative D call TRBD2 (7 bases). The V gene's germline CDR1 is LGHDT and CDR2 YNNKEL (reference sequence). Between the trimmed V and J ends, which lost 4 bases and 10 bases, there was a span of 11 bases. CDR3 length: 12 residues.

The rearrangement links TRBV19 to TRBJ2-3; D unclear. V dropped 2 bases and J dropped 6 bases, with 18 bases sitting between them. This CDR3 has 16 amino acids. Germline V gene data show CDR1 as LNHDA and CDR2 as SQIVND (reference sequence). CDR3 protein: CASSISAGALGDTQYF. DNA for the CDR3: TGTGCCAGTAGTATATCAGCCGGAGCATTGGGTGATACGCAGTATTTT.

The chain is built from TRBV24-1 and TRBJ1-5, with no clear D. Germline V CDR1 and CDR2: KGHDR, SFDVKD. There are 12 residues in the CDR3. Deletions cut 4 bases from V and 5 bases from J, with 5 bases between. DNA for the CDR3: TGTGCCACCAGTGAAGGAGATCAGCCCCAGCATTTT. As protein: CATSEGDQPQHF.

V and J are TRBV7-6 and TRBJ1-1; D is possibly TRBD1 (6 bases). This CDR3 spans 15 amino acids. Trimming removed 5 bases from V and 6 bases from J, with 19 bases in between. Germline V CDR1 and CDR2: SGHVS, FNYEAQ. The CDR3 region has the DNA TGTGCCAGCAGCCCATCGGACAGACTTTTGGCTGAAGCTTTCTTT. Residues: CASSPSDRLLAEAFF. Complete variable domain (other parts from reference TRBV7-6 and TRBJ1-1): GAGVSQSPRYKVTKRGQDVALRCDPISGHVSLYWYRQALGQGPEFLTYFNYEAQQDKSGLPNDRFSAERPEGSISTLTIQRTEQRDSAMYRCASSPSDRLLAEAFFGQGTRLTVV.

V and J are TRBV7-9 and TRBJ1-1; D might be TRBD1 (5 bases). This CDR3 spans 15 amino acids. Trimming took off 4 bases at V and 0 bases at J, with 12 bases between the two ends. Germline-derived CDR1 and CDR2 are SEHNR and FQNEAQ (reference sequence). CDR3 protein: CASSSRDSLNTEAFF. CDR3 sequence (DNA): TGTGCCAGCAGCTCTAGAGACAGCTTGAACACTGAAGCTTTCTTT.

The chain uses TRBV25-1 and TRBJ1-3; the match to TRBD1 covers 9 bases. Germline CDR1 is MGHDK and CDR2 is SYGVNS. The CDR3 runs 16 residues. J gave up 3 bases and V 3 bases, and 6 bases lay outside the gene matches. As DNA, the CDR3 is TGTGCCAGCAGTGACCCCGGACAGGGGAGTGGAAACACCATATATTTT. It specifies CASSDPGQGSGNTIYF.

The chain combines TRBV3-1 (or the pseudogene TRBV3-2) with TRBJ2-7; 8 positions match TRBD1. CDR1 LGHDT and CDR2 YNNKEL come from the germline V gene (reference sequence). V lost 4 bases to trimming and J lost 7 bases; unmatched junction nucleotides: 12. The CDR3 runs 15 residues. The CDR3 here is CASSRTQTGAWEQYF. The CDR3 coding sequence is TGTGCCAGCAGCCGGACCCAGACAGGGGCATGGGAGCAGTACTTC.

The gene calls are TRBV18 and TRBJ2-2, with D tentatively TRBD2 (6 bases). Per the germline V gene, CDR1 is KGHSH and CDR2 is LQKENI. V dropped 0 bases and J dropped 6 bases, with 11 bases sitting between them. The CDR3 extends over 15 amino acids. The CDR3 region has the DNA TGTGCCAGCTCACCACCGCCGGGGGTCCCCGGGGAGCTGTTTTTT. Protein product: CASSPPPGVPGELFF. The full variable domain, completed using reference TRBV18 and TRBJ2-2, is NAGVMQNPRHLVRRRGQEARLRCSPMKGHSHVYWYRQLPEEGLKFMVYLQKENIIDESGMPKERFSAEFPKEGPSILRIQQVVRGDSAAYFCASSPPPGVPGELFFGEGSRLTVL.

This sequence joins TRBV10-1 and TRBJ1-2, with D maybe TRBD1 (5 bases). Trimming removed 7 bases from V and 5 bases from J, with 11 bases in between. Germline V gene sequence: CDR1 WNHNN, CDR2 SYGVQD (reference sequence). The CDR3 contains 12 residues. The chain's CDR3 is CASTTGIYGYTF. The CDR3 DNA reads as TGCGCCAGCACTACAGGAATATATGGCTACACCTTC.